Sequencing of this T cell receptor beta chain was carried out in a study of OX40 agonist ivuxolimab in advanced cancers. Across the whole study: Patients were dosed with the agonistic anti-OX40 (CD134) antibody ivuxolimab. Hepatocellular carcinoma, melanoma, renal cell or head and neck cancer was diagnosed in the dose-escalation patients.

The repertoire was sequenced with immunoSEQ multiplex PCR; TCRdb's copy has only in-frame clones and lacks some. The repertoire holds more than 65,000 clones, with more than 70% as singletons. V lost 10 bases and J lost 8, with 20 bases in between. This CDR3 has 13 amino acids. Germline V CDR1 and CDR2: LNHDA, SQIVND (reference sequence). The sequencing here drew on CD4+ or CD8+ T cells sorted from blood, taken in a trial of the OX40 agonist ivuxolimab. The chain joins TRBV19 to TRBJ1-2, with D unresolved. This receptor was obtained from an adult with an advanced solid tumor such as melanoma, head and neck, liver or kidney cancer. The CDR3 DNA reads as TGTGCCACAAAAAAGCGGGAAGGAGGAGGCTACACCTTC. As protein: CATKKREGGGYTF.